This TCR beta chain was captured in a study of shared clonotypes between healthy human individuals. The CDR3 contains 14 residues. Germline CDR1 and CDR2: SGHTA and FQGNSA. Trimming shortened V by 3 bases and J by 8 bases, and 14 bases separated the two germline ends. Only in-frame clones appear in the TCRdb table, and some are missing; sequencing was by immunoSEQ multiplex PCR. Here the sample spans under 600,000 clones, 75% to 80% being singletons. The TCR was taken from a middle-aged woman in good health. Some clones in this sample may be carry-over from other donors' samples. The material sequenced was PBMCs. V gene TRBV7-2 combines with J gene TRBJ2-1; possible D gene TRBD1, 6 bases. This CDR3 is CASSFNWDKYEQFF. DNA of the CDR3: TGTGCCAGCAGCTTCAACTGGGACAAATATGAGCAGTTCTTC.